The present TCR beta chain was sequenced within a study of STAT5B mutations in CD4+ large granular lymphocyte leukemia. Points from the study as a whole: Top patient clones used TRBV06 genes more often: 8/27 versus 2/35 in controls. Patient CD4-sorted repertoires stayed more clonal than healthy ones after leukemic-clone removal.

Worth noting for this clone: Its matching antigen is unknown.

Some clones are missing from TCRdb's copy, which holds only in-frame ones; the method was immunoSEQ multiplex PCR. The sample lists tens of thousands of clones, nearly 90% seen once, with less than 3.5% in the top ten. Trimming took 1 base from V and 7 from J, leaving 23 bases between them. In germline, CDR1 is SGHAT, CDR2 FQNNGV. This CDR3 is built from 17 residues. The TCR comes from a human donor in good health. The chain carries TRBV11-2 and TRBJ2-7; possibly TRBD1 for D (6 bases). The specimen was CD4+ T cells from blood buffy coats. This chain's CDR3 is CASSLGRGHTGYSEQYF. The CDR3 DNA reads as TGTGCCAGCAGCTTAGGTCGGGGACATACCGGCTACTCGGAGCAGTACTTC.